This entry lists 2 T cell receptor beta chains sequenced from one sample in a study of tumor-infiltrating lymphocytes in localized non-small cell lung cancer. Assay used: immunoSEQ multiplex PCR; TCRdb lists only in-frame clones, some missing. The sample has thousands of clones, 77% seen once. The specimen sequenced was lung tumor tissue. Every receptor here comes from a human donor with non-small cell lung cancer.

This clone was seen only a few times. The chain joins TRBV19 to TRBJ2-2; 8 bases fit TRBD2. The CDR3 extends over 17 amino acids. From germline, CDR1 is LNHDA and CDR2 SQIVND (reference sequence). Losses at the gene ends were 5 bases for V and 5 bases for J; bases not matched to a gene: 13. The CDR3 protein is CASSYTGREAITGELFF. CDR3 nucleotides: TGTGCCAGTAGTTACACAGGGCGGGAGGCCATTACCGGGGAGCTGTTTTTT. Drawing the rest from reference TRBV19 and TRBJ2-2, the complete variable domain is DGGITQSPKYLFRKEGQNVTLSCEQNLNHDAMYWYRQDPGQGLRLIYYSQIVNDFQKGDIAEGYSVSREKKESFPLTVTSAQKNPTAFYLCASSYTGREAITGELFFGEGSRLTVL.

The chain carries TRBV5-4 and TRBJ2-1; 9 nucleotides line up with TRBD1. Germline CDR1 is SGHNT and CDR2 is YYREEE (reference sequence). The CDR3 runs 16 residues. Unmatched junction bases numbered 6, after V lost 0 bases and J lost 5 bases. The CDR3 nucleotides read TGTGCCAGCAGCTTGGCGGGACAGGGCCATGACAATGAGCAGTTCTTC. This translates into CASSLAGQGHDNEQFF.